This T cell receptor beta chain is drawn from a study of blood T cell repertoires in COVID-19. The wider study: The samples span acute and convalescent COVID-19 from the United States, Italy and Spain. In each case, the material was cDNA or gDNA derived from T cells, B-cell-depleted T cells, or PBMCs.

The repertoire was sequenced with immunoSEQ multiplex PCR; TCRdb's copy has only in-frame clones and lacks some. The sample shows 300,000 or so clones, 75% to 90% of them seen only once. This clone was recorded once. The sample taken for sequencing was peripheral blood. This TCR came from a woman aged 40 to 50 with acute or convalescent COVID-19.

CDR3 DNA: TGCGCCAGCAGCCCGGGACAACCTAATTCACCCCTCCACTTT. Protein: CASSPGQPNSPLHF. The chain has TRBV4-1 and TRBJ1-6, with a tentative D call TRBD1 (6 bases). Deletions cut 4 bases from V and 6 bases from J, with 10 bases between. Germline V gene lookup returns CDR1 MGHRA and CDR2 YSYEKL. The CDR3 length is 14 residues.